Listed here are 30 T cell receptor beta chains from one sample, sequenced in a study of Ad26.COV2.S vaccination and SARS-CoV-2 variants. As for treatment: roughly 19 received Ad26.COV2.S at low or high dose, single or two shots; 5 received placebo; per-sample allocation not given. Samples analyzed were those drawn on day 63 after the first vaccine or placebo injection. TCRdb's table, derived via immunoSEQ multiplex PCR, lists solely in-frame clones and lacks some. This table holds 380,000 or so clones, around nine tenths found once. The sample consisted of peripheral blood, taken in a trial of Ad26.COV2.S vaccine versus placebo. All receptors come from a person between 18 and 65 years old who received the Ad26.COV2.S COVID-19 vaccine or a placebo.

V usage is TRBV5-4 and J usage is TRBJ2-3; 9 nucleotides agree with TRBD1. V dropped 4 bases and J dropped 0; count of bases not matched to a gene: 6. Germline V gives CDR1 SGHNT, CDR2 YYREEE (reference sequence). This CDR3 has 16 amino acids. The CDR3 sequence: CASSPYRGRSTDTQYF. The CDR3 DNA is TGTGCCAGCAGCCCATACAGGGGGCGCAGCACAGATACGCAGTATTTT.

The V and J genes are TRBV6-5 and TRBJ1-1; 9 nucleotides agree with TRBD1. V trimming: 6 bases; J trimming: 2 bases; junction bases outside the gene matches: 4. Germline assignment: CDR1 MNHEY and CDR2 SVGAGI. The CDR3 extends over 14 amino acids. CDR3 region: CASSRGQGNTEAFF. CDR3 in DNA: TGTGCCAGCAGCCGGGGACAGGGCAACACTGAAGCTTTCTTT.

The chain carries TRBV11-2 and TRBJ2-7; D is perhaps TRBD1 or TRBD2 (5 bases each). CDR3 length: 16 amino acids. V was cut by 3 bases and J by 1 base, with 16 bases left in between. CDR1 is SGHAT, CDR2 FQNNGV, per germline. CDR3 DNA sequence: TGTGCCAGCAGCTTCCCCCCCGGGGCCGAATCCTACGAGCAGTACTTC. Translated, it gives CASSFPPGAESYEQYF.

CDR3 region: CASSPWTGGFDEQYF. Here the CDR3 DNA reads TGTGCCAGCAGTCCTTGGACAGGGGGATTCGACGAGCAGTACTTC. This chain uses TRBV6-5 with TRBJ2-7, with 10 bases identical to TRBD1. Germline-derived CDR1 and CDR2 are MNHEY and SVGAGI. This CDR3 spans 15 amino acids. V trimming: 5 bases; J trimming: 5 bases; junction bases outside the gene matches: 9.

CDR3 in amino acids: CASSDRTGKETQYF. The DNA for the CDR3 is TGTGCCAGCAGCGACCGGACGGGGAAAGAGACCCAGTACTTC. V and J are TRBV11-1 and TRBJ2-5; possible D gene TRBD2, 5 bases. The CDR3 runs to 14 residues. Germline V gene lookup returns CDR1 SGHAT and CDR2 FQDESV (reference sequence). V dropped 5 bases and J dropped 3 bases, with 13 bases sitting between them. The whole variable domain, remainder taken from reference TRBV11-1 and TRBJ2-5, is EAEVAQSPRYKITEKSQAVAFWCDPISGHATLYWYRQILGQGPELLVQFQDESVVDDSQLPKDRFSAERLKGVDSTLKIQPAELGDSAMYLCASSDRTGKETQYFGPGTRLLVL.

This rearrangement joins TRBV30 to TRBJ2-2; possible D gene TRBD1, 5 bases. The CDR3 consists of 13 residues. Deletions cut 3 bases from V and 6 bases from J, with 11 bases between. Germline lookup yields CDR1 GTSNPN and CDR2 SVGIG (reference sequence). The CDR3 nucleotides read TGTGCCTGGAGGGCAGGGATGTCCGGGGAGCTGTTTTTT. Translation: CAWRAGMSGELFF.

The chain combines TRBV6-2 or TRBV6-3 with TRBJ1-5, with D unresolved. The ends were cut back, 6 bases at V and 0 bases at J, with 6 bases in the middle. Germline assignment: CDR1 MNHEY and CDR2 SVGEGT. This CDR3 is built from 13 residues. The CDR3, as DNA: TGTGCCAGCAGCGACCATAGCAATCAGCCCCAGCATTTT. This translates into CASSDHSNQPQHF.

The chain employs TRBV19 and TRBJ1-2, with TRBD1 matching over 7 bases. The CDR3 runs to 14 residues. Germline trimming cut 3 bases from V and 4 bases from J; bases unmatched to any gene: 5. The germline CDR1 and CDR2 sequences are LNHDA and SQIVND (reference sequence). In nucleotides, the CDR3 is TGTGCCAGTAGTATTTCTGGACAGGTCTATGGCTACACCTTC. This sequence encodes CASSISGQVYGYTF. The complete variable domain, with remaining parts taken from reference TRBV19 and TRBJ1-2, reads DGGITQSPKYLFRKEGQNVTLSCEQNLNHDAMYWYRQDPGQGLRLIYYSQIVNDFQKGDIAEGYSVSREKKESFPLTVTSAQKNPTAFYLCASSISGQVYGYTFGSGTRLTVV.

The chain carries TRBV6-5 and TRBJ1-3; TRBD1 is a possible D gene (5 bases). V gave up 10 bases and J gave up 3 bases, with 13 bases separating them. The CDR3 length is 13 residues. From germline, CDR1 is MNHEY and CDR2 SVGAGI. Written as DNA, the CDR3 is TGTGCCACAATTGGGGGGGGTGGAAACACCATATATTTT. Protein sequence: CATIGGGGNTIYF.

V is TRBV18 and J is TRBJ1-6; D is perhaps TRBD1 (5 bases). V gave up 0 bases and J gave up 8 bases, with 11 bases separating them. The CDR3 runs to 15 residues. The germline V gene has CDR1 KGHSH and CDR2 LQKENI. CDR3 in amino acids: CASSPPGARDSPLHF. CDR3 coding DNA: TGTGCCAGCTCACCACCAGGGGCTCGGGATTCACCCCTCCACTTT.

This clone was observed once. V is TRBV27 and J is TRBJ2-7; D remains ambiguous. The germline V gene has CDR1 MNHEY and CDR2 SMNVEV (reference sequence). V lost 2 bases and J lost 5, with 16 bases in between. CDR3 length: 15 amino acids. As DNA, the CDR3 is TGTGCCAGCAGTTTACTAGGAGCTCTGGGCGACGAGCAGTACTTC. This codes for CASSLLGALGDEQYF.

This rearrangement joins TRBV18 to TRBJ1-3; D is unresolved. The CDR3 extends over 16 amino acids. CDR1 and CDR2 (germline): KGHSH, LQKENI. The V end lost 6 bases, the J end lost 2 bases, and 17 bases lay between the germline ends. The CDR3 here is CASSNGLAGAGNTIYF. DNA of the CDR3: TGTGCCAGCTCCAACGGCCTGGCCGGCGCTGGAAACACCATATATTTT.

The chain uses TRBV11-2 and TRBJ2-7; TRBD2 matches at 9 bases. The CDR3 runs to 18 residues. The germline V gene encodes CDR1 SGHAT and CDR2 FQNNGV. The J segment lost 4 bases and the V segment lost 0 bases, leaving 13 bases of the junction unmatched. Here the CDR3 reads CASSLDQGLAPEPYEQYF. The CDR3 nucleotides read TGTGCCAGCAGCTTAGATCAAGGACTAGCGCCGGAACCATACGAGCAGTACTTC.

This chain connects TRBV2 to TRBJ1-1; D might be TRBD1 (5 bases). Germline V gives CDR1 SNHLY, CDR2 FYNNEI. V was cut by 2 bases and J by 6 bases, with 10 bases left in between. The CDR3 is 13 amino acids. CDR3 in DNA: TGTGCCAGCAGTGAACCAGGGCTACCTGAAGCTTTCTTT. Translated, it gives CASSEPGLPEAFF.

J is TRBJ2-3 and V is TRBV7-8; TRBD1 matches 8 bases. The germline gives CDR1 SGHVS, CDR2 FQNEAQ. J lost 6 bases, V lost 3 bases, and 17 bases had no gene match. This CDR3 has 18 amino acids. Written as DNA, the CDR3 is TGTGCCAGCAGCTTGACTAGTAGGACAGGGTTAATAGTGGATACGCAGTATTTT. Amino acids: CASSLTSRTGLIVDTQYF.

The chain recombines TRBV5-4 with TRBJ1-4, with TRBD1 identical over 7 bases. V gave up 0 bases and J gave up 4 bases; unmatched junction bases: 3. Germline CDR1 and CDR2: SGHNT and YYREEE (reference sequence). The length of the CDR3 is 15 residues. Written as DNA, the CDR3 is TGTGCCAGCAGCTTGGACGGGACAGTTAATGAAAAACTGTTTTTT. Protein sequence: CASSLDGTVNEKLFF. Using reference TRBV5-4 and TRBJ1-4 for the parts outside the CDR3, the full variable domain is ETGVTQSPTHLIKTRGQQVTLRCSSQSGHNTVSWYQQALGQGPQFIFQYYREEENGRGNFPPRFSGLQFPNYSSELNVNALELDDSALYLCASSLDGTVNEKLFFGSGTQLSVL.

The rearrangement joins TRBV5-4 to TRBJ2-1; no clear D. Trimming shortened V by 0 bases and J by 9 bases, and 13 bases separated the two germline ends. Germline-derived CDR1 and CDR2 are SGHNT and YYREEE (reference sequence). This CDR3 spans 14 amino acids. CDR3 DNA sequence: TGTGCCAGCAGCTTGGCCGGCGGCGAACTTGAGCAGTTCTTC. Translating gives CASSLAGGELEQFF. Full variable domain (rest looked up from reference TRBV5-4 and TRBJ2-1): ETGVTQSPTHLIKTRGQQVTLRCSSQSGHNTVSWYQQALGQGPQFIFQYYREEENGRGNFPPRFSGLQFPNYSSELNVNALELDDSALYLCASSLAGGELEQFFGPGTRLTVL.

The rearrangement uses TRBV10-3 and TRBJ2-5; 9 bases are shared with TRBD2. V was pared by 8 bases and J by 5 bases, with 12 bases of the junction left unmatched. Looked up from germline, CDR1 is ENHRY and CDR2 is SYGVKD. CDR3 length: 15 amino acids. CDR3 DNA: TGTGCCATCGAAGTGGCTAGCGGGGCCGGGGAGACCCAGTACTTC. It is translated as CAIEVASGAGETQYF.

The rearrangement links TRBV2 to TRBJ1-5; 8 nucleotides line up with TRBD1. CDR3 length: 17 amino acids. Trimming took 6 bases from V and 0 from J; bases not matched to a gene: 10. Looked up from germline, CDR1 is SNHLY and CDR2 is FYNNEI. CDR3 in amino acids: CASSPEGQAYSNQPQHF. The CDR3 coding sequence is TGTGCCAGCAGCCCGGAGGGACAGGCGTATAGCAATCAGCCCCAGCATTTT.

The chain links TRBV27 to TRBJ1-5; D not certain. The CDR3 contains 10 residues. Trimming cost V 2 bases and J 7 bases, with 0 bases left between them. The germline gives CDR1 MNHEY, CDR2 SMNVEV (reference sequence). For the CDR3, the DNA is TGTGCCAGCAGTTTACAGCCCCAGCATTTT. Amino acid sequence: CASSLQPQHF.

This rearrangement joins TRBV28 to TRBJ2-7; 8 bases are a match to TRBD1. The V segment lost 5 bases and the J segment 2 bases; nucleotides outside the gene matches: 8. CDR1 and CDR2 (germline): MDHEN, SYDVKM. CDR3 length: 15 amino acids. CDR3 DNA sequence: TGTGCCAGCAGTGCCATGGACAGGGCCGCCTACGAGCAGTACTTC. This gives the protein CASSAMDRAAYEQYF.

This clone was counted a single time. In the same sample, other DNA sequences code for this CDR3. This chain connects TRBV5-1 to TRBJ2-7; 12 bases agree with TRBD2. The ends lost 4 bases at V and 2 bases at J; junction bases unmatched: 4. The length of the CDR3 is 15 residues. Germline V gene sequence: CDR1 SGHRS, CDR2 YFSETQ. CDR3 nucleotide sequence: TGCGCCAGCAGCCCAGGACTAGCGGGACCCTACGAGCAGTACTTC. It is translated as CASSPGLAGPYEQYF.

The chain couples TRBV4-1 to TRBJ2-2, with 12 bases identical to TRBD2. The CDR3 has 18 amino acids. Germline V gives CDR1 MGHRA, CDR2 YSYEKL. V shed 0 bases and J 7 bases; nucleotides not matched to a gene: 9. The CDR3: CASSQDLLAGGPSGELFF. CDR3 coding DNA: TGCGCCAGCAGCCAAGATCTCCTAGCGGGAGGGCCTAGCGGGGAGCTGTTTTTT.

The chain joins TRBV14 to TRBJ2-7; D ambiguous. With 3 bases removed from V and 0 bases from J, the gap between germline ends came to 12 bases. This CDR3 is 15 amino acids long. Germline V gives CDR1 SGHDN, CDR2 FVKESK. CDR3 loop: CASSQDGRSSYEQYF. Written as DNA, the CDR3 is TGTGCCAGCAGCCAGGACGGCAGAAGCTCCTACGAGCAGTACTTC.

The J gene is TRBJ2-5, the V gene TRBV28; TRBD2 agrees at 8 bases. The ends lost 5 bases at V and 4 bases at J; junction bases unmatched: 9. Germline-derived CDR1 and CDR2 are MDHEN and SYDVKM. The CDR3 totals 15 residues. The CDR3 sequence: CASSQLTGGGETQYF. The CDR3 bases are TGTGCCAGCAGTCAGCTGACGGGAGGGGGAGAGACCCAGTACTTC.

V is TRBV7-2 and J is TRBJ1-6; D gene ambiguous. Trimming left V 3 bases short and J 0 bases short, with 6 bases between. In germline, CDR1 is SGHTA, CDR2 FQGNSA. The CDR3 runs to 15 residues. In DNA form, the CDR3 reads TGTGCCAGCAGCTTTGGGAGCTCCTATAATTCACCCCTCCACTTT. Translating it yields CASSFGSSYNSPLHF.

The chain uses TRBV7-6 and TRBJ2-2; D may be TRBD1 (6 bases). V was cut by 2 bases and J by 0 bases, with 16 bases left in between. This CDR3 is built from 18 residues. Germline lookup yields CDR1 SGHVS and CDR2 FNYEAQ. The CDR3 reads CASSLRLVRGSNTGELFF. The CDR3, as DNA: TGTGCCAGCAGCTTACGACTCGTCAGGGGATCGAACACCGGGGAGCTGTTTTTT.

This chain connects TRBV2 to TRBJ1-1; 8 bases are shared with TRBD1. CDR3 length: 16 residues. V gave up 6 bases and J gave up 0 bases; unmatched junction bases: 9. CDR1 is SNHLY and CDR2 is FYNNEI in the germline V gene. CDR3 sequence reads: CASRSPGTGMNTEAFF. The CDR3 DNA reads as TGTGCCAGCAGGTCACCCGGGACAGGTATGAACACTGAAGCTTTCTTT.

This clone was observed once. The chain has TRBV5-1 and TRBJ2-1, with 8 bases that match TRBD1. V trimming: 7 bases; J trimming: 4 bases; junction bases outside the gene matches: 7. The germline CDR1 and CDR2 sequences are SGHRS and YFSETQ. This CDR3 is 14 amino acids long. In nucleotides, the CDR3 is TGCGCCAGCCAGGGGGCTAGCGCGTACAATGAGCAGTTCTTC. Residues: CASQGASAYNEQFF.

V usage is TRBV9 and J usage is TRBJ2-2; D is tentatively TRBD1 or TRBD2 (5 bases each). The CDR3 runs 15 residues. Germline V gene data show CDR1 as SGDLS and CDR2 as YYNGEE. V was pared by 4 bases and J by 7 bases, with 17 bases between. The CDR3 DNA is TGTGCCAGCAGCCCTCCCTCGGGGCTGGACGGGGAGCTGTTTTTT. Amino acid sequence: CASSPPSGLDGELFF.